This is a list of T cell receptor beta chains from one sample in a study of beta chain features in type 1 diabetes. Profiled with immunoSEQ multiplex PCR; TCRdb holds only in-frame clones, not every one. The table has about 240,000 clones, approximately 15% seen once. Sequencing was done on a sample of naive CD4+ T cells from blood. The receptors come from a man under 40 with type 1 diabetes. CDR3s include the opening cysteine and the closing phenylalanine or tryptophan. Fields, in order: J gene, clone size, V gene, D gene, CDR3 DNA, CDR3 protein. D genes are given only for firm matches. The size of a clone is reported for some rows only, either as once, few or many, or as a class for expanded clones.

TRBJ2-5,few,TRBV7-2,TRBD2,TGTGCCAGCAGCTTAGGGCTAGCGGGGCAAGAGACCCAGTACTTC,CASSLGLAGQETQYF
TRBJ2-7,.,TRBV27,.,TGTGCCAGCAGTTCACGTCGGTCTGGGAGAGGTTACGAGCAGTACTTC,CASSSRRSGRGYEQYF
TRBJ2-5,.,TRBV7-6,TRBD1,TGTGCCAGCAGCACAGGAGCGACAGGGGGCGAGACCCAGTACTTC,CASSTGATGGETQYF
TRBJ2-5,few,TRBV18,TRBD1,TGTGCCAGCTCACCTCCGGGACAGCAAGAGACCCAGTACTTC,CASSPPGQQETQYF
TRBJ2-3,.,TRBV15,TRBD2,TGTGCCACCAGCAGGGCTAGCGGGAGCGGGACAGATACGCAGTATTTT,CATSRASGSGTDTQYF
TRBJ2-3,.,TRBV9,TRBD1,TGTGCCAGCAGCGAACCCGGGACAGGGGGTAATTCAGATACGCAGTATTTT,CASSEPGTGGNSDTQYF
TRBJ1-2,few,TRBV7-9,TRBD1,TGTGCCAGCAGCTCCCATGAGGGGGCCTATGGCTACACCTTC,CASSSHEGAYGYTF
TRBJ2-6,.,TRBV19,.,TGTGCCAGTAGTACCCAATACTCAGGAACTGGGGCCAACGTCCTGACTTTC,CASSTQYSGTGANVLTF
TRBJ2-7,.,TRBV10-3,.,TGTGCCATCAGTGAAAAACTCGCTAGTTCCTACGAGCAGTACTTC,CAISEKLASSYEQYF
TRBJ2-3,few,TRBV5-1,TRBD2,TGCGCCAGCAGCCTTACTAGCGGGGCGCTCATGAATACGCAGTATTTT,CASSLTSGALMNTQYF
TRBJ1-3,.,TRBV15,TRBD1,TGTGCCACCAGCAGGAGACAGGGGGTCTCTGGAAACACCATATATTTT,CATSRRQGVSGNTIYF
TRBJ2-4,.,TRBV15,TRBD1,TGTGCCACCAGCAGAGAAACGGGACAGGGAAACATTCAGTACTTC,CATSRETGQGNIQYF
TRBJ2-5,.,TRBV21-1,.,TGTGCCAGCAGCAAAGTAGGATCAGGGGGCGACGCCTCAGAAGAGACCCAGTACTTC,CASSKVGSGGDASEETQYF
TRBJ2-5,.,TRBV11-2,.,TGTGCCAGCAGCTTAGCTGGCAGGGAACAAGAGACCCAGTACTTC,CASSLAGREQETQYF
TRBJ2-7,.,TRBV7-9,TRBD1,TGTGCCAGCAGCTTTGGGACAGGGCCCTACGAGCAGTACTTC,CASSFGTGPYEQYF
TRBJ1-1,.,TRBV13,TRBD1,TGTGCCAGCAGCTTCTCAGGGGGCTCTGAAGCTTTCTTT,CASSFSGGSEAFF
TRBJ2-7,.,TRBV15,TRBD2,TGTGCCACCAGCAGAGTAGCGGGTCGGGAGCAGTACTTC,CATSRVAGREQYF
TRBJ1-1,.,TRBV11-2,TRBD1,TGTGCCAGCAGCTTGTTACGACAGGGGGCGGATACTGAAGCTTTCTTT,CASSLLRQGADTEAFF
TRBJ1-1,.,TRBV12-5,.,TGTGCTAGTGGGAACAAACAGGGAGCCCAGGGTGAAGCTTTCTTT,CASGNKQGAQGEAFF
TRBJ2-1,few,TRBV4-2,.,TGTGCCAGCAGCCAAGAAGACTCCAACAATGAGCAGTTCTTC,CASSQEDSNNEQFF
TRBJ1-3,few,TRBV7-6,.,TGTGCCAGCAGCGCCCGAACAGGGTTTGGAAACACCATATATTTT,CASSARTGFGNTIYF
TRBJ2-1,.,TRBV11-2,TRBD2,TGTGCCAGCAGCTCCGGACTAGCGGACTACAATGAGCAGTTCTTC,CASSSGLADYNEQFF
TRBJ1-2,few,TRBV5-4,TRBD1,TGTGCCAGCAGCCCGGACAGGGCGGTCTATGGCTACACCTTC,CASSPDRAVYGYTF
TRBJ2-7,.,TRBV9,.,TGTGCCAGCAGCGTAGGGGGGGTCTACGAGCAGTACTTC,CASSVGGVYEQYF
TRBJ2-3,few,TRBV5-4,TRBD1,TGTGCCAGCAGCCCCGCGAGGGGGCGGATATCAGATACGCAGTATTTT,CASSPARGRISDTQYF
TRBJ1-5,.,TRBV7-9,TRBD1,TGTGCCAGCAGCACCCAGGGACAGGAGAATCAGCCCCAGCATTTT,CASSTQGQENQPQHF
TRBJ2-1,.,TRBV18,TRBD1,TGTGCCAGCTCTCGACAGGGGGCTTACAATGAGCAGTTCTTC,CASSRQGAYNEQFF
TRBJ2-7,.,TRBV27,TRBD1,TGTGCCAGCAGTTCAAAACGCCCGACGACAGGGCGAACCTACGAGCAGTACTTC,CASSSKRPTTGRTYEQYF
TRBJ1-4,few,TRBV6-5,TRBD1,TGTGCCAGCAGGTCCGGGACAGGGGTAGAAAAACTGTTTTTT,CASRSGTGVEKLFF
TRBJ2-2,few,TRBV5-4,.,TGTGCCAGCAGCTCCCCAGGGCCCGGGGAGCTGTTTTTT,CASSSPGPGELFF
TRBJ1-6,few,TRBV9,.,TGTGCCAGCAGCTCGACCGGACTCGATAATTCACCCCTCCACTTT,CASSSTGLDNSPLHF
TRBJ2-7,.,TRBV11-3,TRBD1,TGTGCCAGCAGCTTAGCAGGACAGGGGGATTACGAGCAGTACTTC,CASSLAGQGDYEQYF
TRBJ2-2,.,TRBV5-1,TRBD2,TGCGCCAGCAGCTTTGGCGGGAGTGACACCGGGGAGCTGTTTTTT,CASSFGGSDTGELFF
TRBJ2-5,.,TRBV11-3,TRBD2,TGTGCCAGCAGCTCAACACCGGGGGGGCCGAAGACCCAGTACTTC,CASSSTPGGPKTQYF
TRBJ1-2,few,TRBV4-1,.,TGCGCCAGCAGCCAAGATCGGGGTACTAACTATGGCTACACCTTC,CASSQDRGTNYGYTF
TRBJ2-3,.,TRBV6-5,.,TGTGCCAGCAGTTACTCCCAGGGGACGTCAGATACGCAGTATTTT,CASSYSQGTSDTQYF
TRBJ2-1,.,TRBV4-2,TRBD2,TGTGCCAGCAGCCCCCACGGGGGGGCCTCCTACAATGAGCAGTTCTTC,CASSPHGGASYNEQFF
TRBJ2-7,few,TRBV29-1,.,TGCAGCGTTGGGGCAGGGGGGTACGAGCAGTACTTC,CSVGAGGYEQYF
TRBJ1-2,.,TRBV4-1,.,TGCGCCAGCAGCCAAGATACCCAGGGCTATGGCTACACCTTC,CASSQDTQGYGYTF
TRBJ2-5,.,TRBV19,TRBD1,TGTGCCAGTAGCCTGGGGACAGGGAAACAAGAGACCCAGTACTTC,CASSLGTGKQETQYF
TRBJ2-3,.,TRBV30,.,TGTGCCTGGAGTAGCCCTCCAGATACGCAGTATTTT,CAWSSPPDTQYF
TRBJ1-1,few,TRBV18,.,TGTGCCAGCTCCCCAAGCATCATGAACACTGAAGCTTTCTTT,CASSPSIMNTEAFF
TRBJ2-7,few,TRBV18,.,TGTGCCAGCTCACCGGGCAGGGAATACGAGCAGTACTTC,CASSPGREYEQYF
TRBJ2-2,few,TRBV7-2,TRBD2,TGTGCCAGCAGTCCACTGGGGAGCGGGAGAATAACCGGGGAGCTGTTTTTT,CASSPLGSGRITGELFF